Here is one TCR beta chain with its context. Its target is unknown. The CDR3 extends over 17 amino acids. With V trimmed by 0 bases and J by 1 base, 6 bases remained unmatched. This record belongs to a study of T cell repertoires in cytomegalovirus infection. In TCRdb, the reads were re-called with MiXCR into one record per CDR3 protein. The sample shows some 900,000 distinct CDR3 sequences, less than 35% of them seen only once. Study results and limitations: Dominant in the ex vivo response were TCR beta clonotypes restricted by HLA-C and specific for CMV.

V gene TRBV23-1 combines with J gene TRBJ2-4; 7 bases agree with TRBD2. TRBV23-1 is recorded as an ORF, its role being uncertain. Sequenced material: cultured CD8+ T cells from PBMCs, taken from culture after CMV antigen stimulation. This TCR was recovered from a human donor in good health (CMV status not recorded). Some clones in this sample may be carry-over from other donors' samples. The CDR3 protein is CASSQSRGVRAKNIQYF. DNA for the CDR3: TGCGCCAGCAGTCAATCACGGGGGGTGAGGGCCAAAAACATTCAGTACTTC.